The 30 T cell receptor beta chains presented below share a single source sample, sequenced in a study of cytomegalovirus exposure and HLA in healthy donors. Repertoires were generated with immunoSEQ multiplex PCR, while TCRdb's copy carries only in-frame clones and drops some. Here the sample spans roughly 75,000 clones, roughly 80% being singletons. The sequenced material came from PBMCs. The receptors were gathered from a man aged 30-40 years in good health and CMV-seronegative.

The chain recombines TRBV4-2 with TRBJ1-5; TRBD1 might be the D (5 bases). The CDR3 is 13 residues long. The V and J ends lost 4 bases and 6 bases respectively, with 10 bases between them. CDR1 and CDR2 (germline): LGHNA, YNFKEQ. CDR3 in amino acids: CASSPQGGQPQHF. The CDR3 DNA reads TGTGCCAGCAGCCCCCAGGGCGGTCAGCCCCAGCATTTT.

The chain uses TRBV10-1 and TRBJ2-5, with a tentative D call TRBD2 (5 bases). V was pared by 7 bases and J by 2 bases, with 20 bases between. The CDR3 loop spans 16 amino acids. CDR1 is WNHNN and CDR2 is SYGVQD in the germline V gene (reference sequence). The DNA of the CDR3 is TGCGCCAGCAAGCGGTGTCCCGATCACCCTCAAGAGACCCAGTACTTC. Encoded protein: CASKRCPDHPQETQYF.

V usage is TRBV11-2 and J usage is TRBJ2-7; D is unresolved. Germline V gene data show CDR1 as SGHAT and CDR2 as FQNNGV. Trimming pared 1 base from V and 2 bases from J, leaving 9 bases between. The CDR3 runs to 14 residues. This CDR3 reads CASSLAGITYEQYF. CDR3 sequence (DNA): TGTGCCAGCAGCTTAGCAGGTATTACCTACGAGCAGTACTTC.

V and J are TRBV11-3 and TRBJ2-5; a possible D gene is TRBD2 (5 bases). V lost 5 bases to trimming and J lost 1 base, with 17 bases between them. CDR3 length: 16 residues. CDR1 and CDR2 (germline): SGHNT, YENEEA. CDR3 sequence (DNA): TGTGCCAGCAGCCGATCCCGGGAAGCGGCCCAAGAGACCCAGTACTTC. Amino acids: CASSRSREAAQETQYF.

This clone appeared once. This chain connects TRBV5-1 to TRBJ1-2; D not certain. Germline assignment: CDR1 SGHRS and CDR2 YFSETQ. The V and J ends lost 4 bases and 4 bases respectively, with 11 bases between them. The CDR3 length is 13 residues. CDR3: CASSPDGSYGYTF. In DNA, the CDR3 is TGCGCCAGCAGCCCCGACGGGAGCTATGGCTACACCTTC.

J is TRBJ2-5 and V is TRBV5-4; TRBD2 matches at 8 bases. From germline, CDR1 is SGHNT and CDR2 YYREEE (reference sequence). The CDR3 consists of 15 residues. Unmatched junction bases numbered 11, after V lost 4 bases and J lost 6 bases. CDR3 coding DNA: TGTGCCAGCAGCGAGGGTAGCGGGGCGGGTAAGACCCAGTACTTC. Its translation: CASSEGSGAGKTQYF.

This clone has a handful of counts. The V gene is TRBV30, the J gene TRBJ1-1; the match to TRBD1 covers 8 bases. This CDR3 contains 12 residues. The junction had 4 bases not matched to a gene; V was cut back by 5 bases and J by 5 bases. The germline V gene encodes CDR1 GTSNPN and CDR2 SVGIG (reference sequence). The CDR3 protein is CAWDRGRTEAFF. The DNA for the CDR3 is TGTGCCTGGGACAGGGGAAGAACTGAAGCTTTCTTT.

There are a few counts of this clone. The genes are TRBV7-8 and TRBJ1-6, with 10 bases fitting TRBD1. Germline V gene data show CDR1 as SGHVS and CDR2 as FQNEAQ. V lost 5 bases, J lost 4 bases, and 5 bases stayed unmatched. CDR3 length equals 16 residues. CDR3 amino acids: CASSPGDRGYNSPLHF. Written as DNA, the CDR3 is TGTGCCAGCAGCCCGGGGGACAGGGGTTATAATTCACCCCTCCACTTT.

The chain carries TRBV19 and TRBJ2-7, with D possibly matching TRBD2 (6 bases). V was clipped by 5 bases and J by 2 bases, with 13 bases between them. This CDR3 region has 14 residues. From germline, CDR1 is LNHDA and CDR2 SQIVND (reference sequence). CDR3 DNA sequence: TGTGCCAGTAGTTCGGGCGGGGTGACCTACGAGCAGTACGTC. It is translated as CASSSGGVTYEQYV.

This clone was counted once. V is TRBV11-1 and J is TRBJ1-2; D perhaps matches TRBD1 (6 bases). CDR1 is SGHAT, CDR2 FQDESV, per germline (reference sequence). Trimming removed 3 bases at V and 0 bases at J, with 8 bases between. The CDR3 consists of 14 residues. CDR3 nucleotides: TGTGCCAGCAGCTTGGGGGCAGCTAACTATGGCTACACCTTC. Amino acid sequence: CASSLGAANYGYTF. The full variable domain, rest sourced from reference TRBV11-1 and TRBJ1-2, is EAEVAQSPRYKITEKSQAVAFWCDPISGHATLYWYRQILGQGPELLVQFQDESVVDDSQLPKDRFSAERLKGVDSTLKIQPAELGDSAMYLCASSLGAANYGYTFGSGTRLTVV.

V and J are TRBV14 and TRBJ2-1; the match to TRBD1 covers 9 bases. The CDR3 extends over 16 amino acids. Trimming took 4 bases from V and 3 from J; bases not matched to a gene: 7. Germline lookup yields CDR1 SGHDN and CDR2 FVKESK. CDR3 protein: CASSPRPGQGYNEQFF. The CDR3, as DNA: TGTGCCAGCAGCCCACGACCGGGACAGGGCTACAATGAGCAGTTCTTC.

This chain connects TRBV4-1 to TRBJ1-1, with D possibly matching TRBD1 (6 bases). The germline gives CDR1 MGHRA, CDR2 YSYEKL. The CDR3 is 14 amino acids. V lost 4 bases and J 4 bases, leaving 13 bases between the germline ends. The CDR3 reads CASSRTQGSTEAFF. CDR3 bases: TGCGCCAGCAGCCGGACCCAGGGGTCCACTGAAGCTTTCTTT.

V usage is TRBV28 and J usage is TRBJ1-6, with TRBD1 matching over 9 bases. The germline V gene encodes CDR1 MDHEN and CDR2 SYDVKM. The CDR3 spans 14 residues. V shed 3 bases, J shed 7 bases, and the junction held 1 base outside the gene matches. This CDR3 reads CASSFGTGNSPLHF. CDR3 in DNA: TGTGCCAGCAGTTTTGGGACAGGGAATTCACCCCTCCACTTT.

CDR3 DNA sequence: TGTGCCAGCAGCAAATGGACAGCGGGGGGGTTCGATGAGCAGTTCTTC. Protein: CASSKWTAGGFDEQFF. The V gene is TRBV4-2, the J gene TRBJ2-1; 10 bases are shared with TRBD2. Germline-derived CDR1 and CDR2 are LGHNA and YNFKEQ. With 5 bases clipped from V and 8 bases from J, the junction kept 12 bases outside the gene matches. CDR3 length: 16 amino acids.

This chain joins TRBV7-8 and TRBJ2-3; a possible D gene is TRBD2 (6 bases). CDR3 length equals 15 residues. CDR1 is SGHVS and CDR2 is FQNEAQ in the germline V gene. V shed 3 bases and J shed 6 bases, with 16 bases lying between them. CDR3 amino acids: CASSLDRTGGDTQYF. DNA of the CDR3: TGTGCCAGCAGCTTGGACCGGACTGGGGGGGATACGCAGTATTTT.

The chain combines TRBV6-6 with TRBJ2-2; 7 bases agree with TRBD2. With V trimmed by 5 bases and J by 7 bases, 4 bases remained unmatched. This CDR3 has 13 amino acids. CDR1 is MNHNY and CDR2 is SVGAGI in the germline V gene (reference sequence). The CDR3 DNA sequence: TGTGCCAGCAGTCCCGGGGGGTTCGGGGAGCTGTTTTTT. It codes for CASSPGGFGELFF.

In its sample, this clone was seen once. This chain connects TRBV2 to TRBJ2-5; TRBD2 matches at 8 bases. V lost 6 bases to trimming and J lost 2 bases; unmatched junction nucleotides: 5. The CDR3 extends over 14 amino acids. Germline V lookup: CDR1 SNHLY, CDR2 FYNNEI. In DNA, the CDR3 is TGTGCCAGCAGGGAAACTAGCGGACAAGAGACCCAGTACTTC. Translation gives CASRETSGQETQYF.

This clone occurred a few times. The gene calls are TRBV4-2 and TRBJ2-3; possibly TRBD2 for D (7 bases). V lost 8 bases, J lost 2 bases, and 23 bases lay in between. Per germline, CDR1 LGHNA and CDR2 YNFKEQ. This CDR3 region has 17 residues. The CDR3 DNA reads as TGTGCCAGCGGGGGCCTTGGGGCTAGCGGTTACACAGATACGCAGTATTTT. It is translated as CASGGLGASGYTDTQYF.

V usage is TRBV6-1 and J usage is TRBJ2-5; 7 bases match TRBD1. The CDR3 extends over 13 amino acids. Trimming removed 3 bases from V and 6 bases from J; junction bases left unmatched: 4. The V gene's germline CDR1 is MNHNS and CDR2 SASEGT. The CDR3 sequence is CASSDRGLKTQYF. The CDR3 DNA follows: TGTGCCAGCAGTGACAGGGGGTTGAAGACCCAGTACTTC.

The chain combines TRBV2 with TRBJ2-2, with 9 bases aligning to TRBD1. This CDR3 comprises 13 residues. The V gene's germline CDR1 is SNHLY and CDR2 FYNNEI. Trimming took 4 bases from V and 7 from J; bases not matched to a gene: 1. The CDR3 protein is CASSGTGDGELFF. The CDR3 DNA reads TGTGCCAGCAGTGGGACAGGGGACGGGGAGCTGTTTTTT.

This chain links TRBV4-3 with TRBJ2-7; the match to TRBD2 covers 12 bases. Trimming cost V 2 bases and J 3 bases; bases outside gene matches: 2. Germline assignment: CDR1 LGHNA and CDR2 YSLEER. The CDR3 covers 15 residues. The CDR3 spells CASSQLAGGLYEQYF. The CDR3, as DNA: TGCGCCAGCAGCCAACTAGCGGGGGGGCTCTACGAGCAGTACTTC.

The chain uses TRBV5-1 and TRBJ1-4; D possibly corresponds to TRBD1 (5 bases). V shed 4 bases and J shed 0 bases, with 10 bases lying between them. Germline-derived CDR1 and CDR2 are SGHRS and YFSETQ. CDR3 length equals 15 residues. The DNA for the CDR3 is TGCGCCAGCAGCACGGGGGGTGCAACTAATGAAAAACTGTTTTTT. It codes for CASSTGGATNEKLFF. The full variable domain, in which reference TRBV5-1 and TRBJ1-4 provide the parts outside the CDR3, is KAGVTQTPRYLIKTRGQQVTLSCSPISGHRSVSWYQQTPGQGLQFLFEYFSETQRNKGNFPGRFSGRQFSNSRSEMNVSTLELGDSALYLCASSTGGATNEKLFFGSGTQLSVL.

The rearrangement links TRBV4-3 to TRBJ2-3; 8 bases map to TRBD2. The junction had 14 bases not matched to a gene; V was cut back by 2 bases and J by 1 base. CDR1 and CDR2 from the germline V gene are LGHNA and YSLEER. CDR3 length: 19 amino acids. The CDR3 DNA sequence: TGCGCCAGCAGCCAACGACCCGGTTTCAGCGGGAGTCGCACAGATACGCAGTATTTT. The encoded protein is CASSQRPGFSGSRTDTQYF.

This chain uses TRBV4-1 with TRBJ2-2; D possibly corresponds to TRBD2 (5 bases). Per germline, CDR1 MGHRA and CDR2 YSYEKL. This CDR3 spans 12 amino acids. The V and J ends lost 5 bases and 6 bases respectively, with 7 bases between them. CDR3 DNA: TGCGCCAGCAGCTCGGACTCCGGGGAGCTGTTTTTT. Protein: CASSSDSGELFF.

The chain links TRBV27 to TRBJ1-4, with unresolved D. V was pared by 3 bases and J by 6 bases, with 8 bases between. Germline V gives CDR1 MNHEY, CDR2 SMNVEV (reference sequence). The CDR3 runs 13 residues. CDR3 in DNA: TGTGCCAGCAGTTTGTACCCGGATGAAAAACTGTTTTTT. Its translation is CASSLYPDEKLFF.

The rearrangement links TRBV14 to TRBJ2-7; no clear D. Trimming stripped 0 bases from V and 0 bases from J, with 15 bases between. Germline CDR1 is SGHDN and CDR2 is FVKESK. This CDR3 region has 17 residues. CDR3 protein: CASSQDLSPGYSYEQYF. For the CDR3, the DNA is TGTGCCAGCAGCCAAGATTTATCACCGGGTTACTCCTACGAGCAGTACTTC.

The chain uses TRBV2 and TRBJ2-7; 9 bases align to TRBD2. From germline, CDR1 is SNHLY and CDR2 FYNNEI. J was trimmed by 8 bases and V by 4 bases; bases with no gene match: 3. There are 12 residues in the CDR3. CDR3 in DNA: TGTGCCAGCAGTGGGCTAGCGGGAAAGCAGTACGTC. Translated: CASSGLAGKQYV.

The rearrangement joins TRBV18 to TRBJ2-3; 9 bases fit TRBD2. Looked up from germline, CDR1 is KGHSH and CDR2 is LQKENI. V was pared by 0 bases and J by 11 bases, with 12 bases of the junction left unmatched. The CDR3 is 16 amino acids. This chain's CDR3 is CASSPPSQREARGQYF. The CDR3, as DNA: TGTGCCAGCTCACCACCGTCACAGCGGGAGGCCCGCGGGCAGTATTTT.

The chain employs TRBV7-3 and TRBJ2-3; D may be TRBD2 (6 bases). This CDR3 contains 14 residues. Per germline, CDR1 SGHTA and CDR2 FQGTGA. V lost 2 bases and J lost 4, with 10 bases in between. This chain's CDR3 is CASSLGGISDTQYF. CDR3 nucleotides: TGTGCCAGCAGCTTAGGAGGGATCTCAGATACGCAGTATTTT. Filled out from reference TRBV7-3 and TRBJ2-3, the complete variable domain reads GAGVSQTPSNKVTEKGKYVELRCDPISGHTALYWYRQSLGQGPEFLIYFQGTGAADDSGLPNDRFFAVRPEGSVSTLKIQRTERGDSAVYLCASSLGGISDTQYFGPGTRLTVL.

The chain employs TRBV5-8 and TRBJ1-5; TRBD1 might be the D (6 bases). The CDR3 length is 15 residues. Germline V gene sequence: CDR1 SGHTS, CDR2 YDEGEE. Trimming took off 2 bases at V and 2 bases at J, with 11 bases between the two ends. This CDR3 reads CASSFSGVGNQPQHF. For the CDR3, the DNA is TGTGCCAGCAGCTTTTCAGGGGTAGGCAATCAGCCCCAGCATTTT.